This T cell receptor (beta chain) is from a study of beta chain features in type 1 diabetes. The isolated RNA, all of it, was reverse transcribed, so expressed TCRB transcripts were what got sequenced. The average read count of naive, central memory and regulatory T cell samples was about 3.57 million. Sequencing used immunoSEQ multiplex PCR; TCRdb keeps in-frame clones, though not all of them. The sample lists about 140,000 clones; 9% to 10% were seen once. General study results and limits: An over-representation of cells with high TCR expression could result from cDNA sequencing.

The junction had 11 bases not matched to a gene; V was cut back by 4 bases and J by 9 bases. The length of the CDR3 is 15 residues. Germline V gene data show CDR1 as SGHVS and CDR2 as FQNEAQ. This clone was picked up a small number of times. The antigen is not known. Sorting based on CD45RO/CCR7/CD25/CD127/CD95/CD27 separated CD4+ naive, central memory, regulatory and stem cell-like memory cells. Populations obtained by sorting all exceeded 95% purity. The source of this sequence is a middle-aged woman in good health. The sample was central memory CD4+ T cells from blood. This rearrangement joins TRBV7-8 to TRBJ2-1; 8 bases agree with TRBD2. For the CDR3, the DNA is TGTGCCAGCAGCTCCAATCCGGGAGGGAGTGGTGAGCAGTTCTTC. This gives the protein CASSSNPGGSGEQFF.